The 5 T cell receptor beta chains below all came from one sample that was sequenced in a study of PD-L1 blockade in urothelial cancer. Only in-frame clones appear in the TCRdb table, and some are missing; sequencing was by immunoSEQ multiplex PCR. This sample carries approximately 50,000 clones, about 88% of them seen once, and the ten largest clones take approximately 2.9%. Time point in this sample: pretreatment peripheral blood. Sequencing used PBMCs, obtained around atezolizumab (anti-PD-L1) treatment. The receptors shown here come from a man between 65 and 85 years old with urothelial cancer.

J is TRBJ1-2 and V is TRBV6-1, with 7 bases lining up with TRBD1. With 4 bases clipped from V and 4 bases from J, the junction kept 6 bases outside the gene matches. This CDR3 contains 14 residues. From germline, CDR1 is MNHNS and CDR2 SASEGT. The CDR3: CASSGLDRLYGYTF. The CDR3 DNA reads TGTGCCAGCAGTGGTTTGGACAGGCTCTATGGCTACACCTTC.

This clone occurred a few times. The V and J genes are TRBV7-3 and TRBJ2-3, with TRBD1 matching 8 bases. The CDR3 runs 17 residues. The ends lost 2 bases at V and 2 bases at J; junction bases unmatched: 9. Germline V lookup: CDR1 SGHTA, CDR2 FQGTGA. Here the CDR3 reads CASSLGPRQGNTDTQYF. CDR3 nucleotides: TGTGCCAGCAGCTTAGGACCTCGACAGGGGAACACAGATACGCAGTATTTT.

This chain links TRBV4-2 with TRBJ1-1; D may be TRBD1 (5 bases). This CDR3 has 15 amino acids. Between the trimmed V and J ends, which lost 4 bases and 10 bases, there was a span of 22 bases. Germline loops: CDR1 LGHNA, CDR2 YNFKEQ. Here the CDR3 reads CASSRGDGLQKGAFF. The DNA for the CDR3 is TGTGCCAGCAGCCGGGGGGACGGGTTGCAGAAAGGAGCTTTCTTT.

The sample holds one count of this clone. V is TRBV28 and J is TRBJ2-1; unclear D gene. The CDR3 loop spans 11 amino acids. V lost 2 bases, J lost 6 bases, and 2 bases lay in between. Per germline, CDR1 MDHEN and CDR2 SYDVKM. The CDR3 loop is CASSLLNEQFF. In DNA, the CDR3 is TGTGCCAGCAGTTTACTCAATGAGCAGTTCTTC.

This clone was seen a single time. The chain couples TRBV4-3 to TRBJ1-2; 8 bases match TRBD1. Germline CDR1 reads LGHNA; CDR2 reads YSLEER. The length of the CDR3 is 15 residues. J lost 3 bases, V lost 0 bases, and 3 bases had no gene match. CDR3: CASSQDLTGDYGYTF. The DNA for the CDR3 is TGCGCCAGCAGCCAAGATCTGACAGGGGACTATGGCTACACCTTC.